The rows below give T cell receptor beta chains drawn from one sample of a study of T cell repertoires in aging, cancer and after chemotherapy. Using its own MiXCR run on the multiplex PCR reads, TCRdb lists one record per CDR3 protein. The sample consists of 8,100 or so distinct CDR3 sequences, under 35% of them appearing once. Sequencing input: blood. The receptors shown here come from a human donor in good health. Both conserved end residues are part of each CDR3. The order of the fields is V gene, D gene, J gene, clone size, CDR3 DNA, CDR3 protein. D genes are given only for firm matches. Clone size is shown for a subset of rows, as once, few, many or a class of expanded clone.

TRBV7-2	-	TRBJ2-1	few	TGTGCCAGCAGCGCCCAACGTAATGAGCAGTTCTTC	CASSAQRNEQFF
TRBV20-1	TRBD2	TRBJ2-1	-	TGCAGTGCCCAGAACCTAGCGGGAGTACGGTACAATGAGCAGTTCTTC	CSAQNLAGVRYNEQFF
TRBV19	-	TRBJ2-7	-	TGTGCCAGTAGCCGTAGCCCGGGGATCGGTTACGAGCAGTACTTC	CASSRSPGIGYEQYF
TRBV4-2	TRBD1	TRBJ1-4	-	TGCGCCAGCAGCCAAGATGAGTTGGGACAGGGGGGTGAAAAACTGTTTTTT	CASSQDELGQGGEKLFF
TRBV5-4	-	TRBJ2-1	few	TGTGCCAGCAGGTTCCTGGAAGCGGCCAATGAGCAGTTCTTC	CASRFLEAANEQFF
TRBV28	-	TRBJ2-1	-	TGTGCCAGCAGTCCGGGGGATGAGCAGTTCTTC	CASSPGDEQFF
TRBV7-2	TRBD2	TRBJ2-1	few	TGTGCCAGCAACCCCCTCAGCGGGGCTAACAATGAGCAGTTCTTC	CASNPLSGANNEQFF
TRBV12-3/TRBV12-4	-	TRBJ2-7	-	TGTGCCAGCAGTATCGGGACTGGAAGATCCTACGAGCAGTACTTC	CASSIGTGRSYEQYF
TRBV27	-	TRBJ2-3	medium-sized	TGTGCCAGCAGTCTAGGGGACATCACAGATACGCAGTATTTT	CASSLGDITDTQYF
TRBV7-6	TRBD2	TRBJ2-1	-	TGTGCCAGCAGCACGGGACTAGCGGGAGGAAAGAATGAGCAGTTCTTC	CASSTGLAGGKNEQFF
TRBV20-1	TRBD1	TRBJ2-3	-	TGCAGTGCTAAGGGACAGCTCGCAGATACGCGGTATTTT	CSAKGQLADTRYF
TRBV7-7	-	TRBJ2-5	-	TGTGCCAGCAGCTTATCTAGGGCTAGGTTGGAGACCCAGTACTTC	CASSLSRARLETQYF
TRBV7-3	TRBD2	TRBJ2-3	-	TGTGCCAGCAGCTTAAGGGGACTAGCGGGAGCGAGCACAGATACGCAGTATTTT	CASSLRGLAGASTDTQYF
TRBV6-1	-	TRBJ2-6	-	TGTGCCAGCAAGGAGGGGGTATGGTCTGGGGCCAACGTCCTGACTTTC	CASKEGVWSGANVLTF
TRBV9	TRBD2	TRBJ2-1	-	TGTGCCAGCGGCCAAGCCGGGACTACTATTGAGCAGTTCTTC	CASGQAGTTIEQFF
TRBV27	-	TRBJ1-6	-	TGTGCCACCTCTGACCCGAGCTCCTATAATTCACCCCTCCACTTT	CATSDPSSYNSPLHF
TRBV24-1	-	TRBJ2-7	few	TGTGCCACCAGTGACCCCCGCGGGACCAGGGAGCAGTACTTC	CATSDPRGTREQYF
TRBV15	-	TRBJ2-1	medium-sized	TGTGCCACCAGCAGCCCTCAGACCGGGAACAATGAGCAGTTCTTC	CATSSPQTGNNEQFF
TRBV20-1	-	TRBJ2-1	-	TGCAGTGCTCCACAAGGGGCGGGAACCCTCTACAATGAGCAGTTCTTC	CSAPQGAGTLYNEQFF
TRBV5-6	-	TRBJ2-5	once	TGTGCCAGCAGCTTGGCGGGAGCCTCCCAAGAGACCCAGTACTTC	CASSLAGASQETQYF
TRBV6-1	TRBD1	TRBJ1-2	-	TGTGCCAGCAGTTTCGGGACAGGGGGCGCTACCTTC	CASSFGTGGATF
TRBV5-1	TRBD2	TRBJ2-3	-	TGCGCCAGCAGCAAGAGGCTAGCGGAAAGCACAGATACGCAGTATTTT	CASSKRLAESTDTQYF
TRBV27	-	TRBJ2-5	-	TGTGCCAGCAGTTTTAAAGAGACCCAGTACTTC	CASSFKETQYF
TRBV6-2/TRBV6-3	-	TRBJ2-3	few	TGTGCCAGCAGTTATACTCCCCCCACAGATACGCAGTATTTT	CASSYTPPTDTQYF
TRBV20-1	-	TRBJ1-6	-	TGCAGTGCTGCCGGGACAAGCCATTCACCCCTCCACTTT	CSAAGTSHSPLHF
TRBV20-1	-	TRBJ2-3	-	TGCAGTGCTAGAGACAGGGGTAAAGTTACGCAGTATTTT	CSARDRGKVTQYF
TRBV24-1	-	TRBJ2-2	-	TGTGCCACCAGTGATCCGCGGACAGCCTTCTCGAACACCGGGGAGCTGTTTTTT	CATSDPRTAFSNTGELFF
TRBV7-2	-	TRBJ2-4	-	TGTGCCAGCAGGCGAGAATTAGCCAAAAACATTCAGTACTTC	CASRRELAKNIQYF
TRBV19	TRBD2	TRBJ2-2	once	TGTGCCAGTGGACTAGCGGGATTCACCCGGGAGCTGTTTTTT	CASGLAGFTRELFF
TRBV19	-	TRBJ2-7	-	TGTGCCAGTAGTATGGGGTACGAGCAGTACTTC	CASSMGYEQYF
TRBV5-1	TRBD2	TRBJ2-2	-	TGCGCCAGCAGCTTGGATCTTCGGGGGGATGGGCTGTTTTTT	CASSLDLRGDGLFF
TRBV7-6	-	TRBJ2-1	-	TGTGCCAGCAGCTCCCTGTCGGGCGGGCAAGGCGAGCAGTTCTTC	CASSSLSGGQGEQFF
TRBV11-2	TRBD1	TRBJ2-7	-	TGTGCCAGCAGCTCCTGGACAGGGAACTCCTACGAGCAGTACTTC	CASSSWTGNSYEQYF
TRBV19	TRBD1	TRBJ1-1	-	TGTGCCAGTAGTATTTTAGGACAGGGGGCATCGAATGCTTTCTTT	CASSILGQGASNAFF
TRBV30	-	TRBJ2-2	few	TGTGCCGTCCGTCCGGGCTCCGAGGCCGGGGAGCTGTTTTTT	CAVRPGSEAGELFF
TRBV18	TRBD1	TRBJ2-1	few	TGTGCCAGCTCACCCCGGGACAGGCGGTACAATGAGCAGTTCTTC	CASSPRDRRYNEQFF
TRBV19	-	TRBJ2-1	-	TGTGCCAGTAGTATTATATCAGGGTGGAATGAGCAGTTCTTC	CASSIISGWNEQFF
TRBV6-5	TRBD1	TRBJ1-2	medium-sized	TGTGCCAGCAGTTACCGGGGACAGGGGAACTATGGCTACACCTTC	CASSYRGQGNYGYTF
TRBV6-5	-	TRBJ1-6	few	TGTGCCAGCAGTTCTACTAATGATAATTCACCCCTCCACTTT	CASSSTNDNSPLHF
TRBV20-1	-	TRBJ1-2	few	TGCAGTGCTAGAGATCTGGGGAGCTTCTATGGCTACACCTTC	CSARDLGSFYGYTF
TRBV7-9	-	TRBJ2-1	few	TGTGCCAGCAGCTTACGGTCGCCTAGGAACACCTACAATGAGCAGTTCTTC	CASSLRSPRNTYNEQFF
TRBV20-1	-	TRBJ1-3	-	TGCAGTGCTAGAGCCATTTTCTCTGGAAACACCATATATTTT	CSARAIFSGNTIYF
TRBV7-2	-	TRBJ2-1	few	TGTGCCAGCAGCTCTGGACCCGTGGAGAATGAGCAGTTCTTC	CASSSGPVENEQFF
TRBV27	-	TRBJ1-5	-	TGTGCCAGCAGCCCCAGAGGATATAGCAATCAGCCCCAGCATTTT	CASSPRGYSNQPQHF
TRBV7-2	-	TRBJ1-2	-	TGTGCCAGCAGCTTAGATCCGGGGGGCCGAGGCTACACCTTC	CASSLDPGGRGYTF
TRBV6-1	TRBD1	TRBJ1-4	-	TGTGCCAGCAGTACGGGACAGGAACCTCGGAGTCTGTTTTTT	CASSTGQEPRSLFF
TRBV18	-	TRBJ2-6	-	TGTGCCAGCTCCCTGGTTGCAGGACCTAGCTCTGGGGCCAACGTCCTGACTTTC	CASSLVAGPSSGANVLTF
TRBV24-1	-	TRBJ1-1	-	TGTGCCACCAAACAGGGATTGAACACTGAAGCTTTCTTT	CATKQGLNTEAFF
TRBV20-1	-	TRBJ1-2	few	TGCAGTGCTAGAGTCGGGAAGGGGCTAGGGGGCTACACCTTC	CSARVGKGLGGYTF
TRBV6-5	-	TRBJ2-5	few	TGTGCCAGCACCCCCCCGAGAGGAACAGGCCCCCAAGAGACCCAGTACTTC	CASTPPRGTGPQETQYF
TRBV5-1	-	TRBJ1-3	-	TGCGCCAGCAGCTTGGACCCCCTCGGGGCTGGAAACACCATATATTTT	CASSLDPLGAGNTIYF
TRBV27	TRBD1	TRBJ1-1	-	TGTGCCAGCAGTTTCGGACAGGGCGGATTCACTGAAGCTTTCTTT	CASSFGQGGFTEAFF
TRBV6-2/TRBV6-3	-	TRBJ2-7	few	TGTGCCAGCAGTTATGGAGGTTTCGCTGTGGAGCAGTACTTC	CASSYGGFAVEQYF
TRBV28	-	TRBJ1-2	-	TGTGCCAGCAGTTGGGACCACTATGGCTACACCTTC	CASSWDHYGYTF
TRBV29-1	TRBD2	TRBJ2-1	medium-sized	TGCAGCGTCATGACTAGCGGGAGAGGAGGCCGGTTCTTC	CSVMTSGRGGRFF